Following are 31 T cell receptor beta chains from one sample sequenced in a study of blood T cell repertoires in COVID-19. Using immunoSEQ multiplex PCR, the repertoire was profiled, and TCRdb retains in-frame clones only, with some absent. The data hold fewer than 75,000 clones, with nearly 90% observed a single time. Sequencing used peripheral blood. The receptors originated from a man between 65 and 79 years old with acute or convalescent COVID-19.

The chain couples TRBV30 to TRBJ2-1, with TRBD1 identical over 8 bases. Unmatched junction bases numbered 16, after V lost 0 bases and J lost 6 bases. There are 18 residues in the CDR3. CDR1 GTSNPN and CDR2 SVGIG come from the germline V gene (reference sequence). The CDR3 sequence: CAWSVPRTGSTVINEQFF. The CDR3 DNA sequence: TGTGCCTGGAGTGTTCCCCGGACAGGGTCAACGGTAATCAATGAGCAGTTCTTC.

The V call is TRBV28, the J call TRBJ2-5; TRBD1 is a possible D gene (6 bases). CDR1 is MDHEN, CDR2 SYDVKM, per germline. The V end was cut by 5 bases, the J end by 5 bases, with 18 bases between. This CDR3 contains 15 residues. DNA for the CDR3: TGTGCCAGCAGTCACCGTGTAGTAAGGGGGGAGACCCAGTACTTC. Its translation: CASSHRVVRGETQYF. Variable domain in full (rest from reference TRBV28 and TRBJ2-5): DVKVTQSSRYLVKRTGEKVFLECVQDMDHENMFWYRQDPGLGLRLIYFSYDVKMKEKGDIPEGYSVSREKKERFSLILESASTNQTSMYLCASSHRVVRGETQYFGPGTRLLVL.

DNA for the CDR3: TGTGCCAGCAGTACTCGGACAGGTACCTCCTATGGCTACACCTTC. Encoded protein: CASSTRTGTSYGYTF. This chain uses TRBV6-5 with TRBJ1-2; TRBD1 agrees at 7 bases. Germline CDR1 and CDR2: MNHEY and SVGAGI. The CDR3 runs to 15 residues. The V and J ends lost 5 bases and 4 bases, in that order; junction bases with no gene match: 10.

The chain links TRBV7-8 to TRBJ2-2; D ambiguous. The V gene's germline CDR1 is SGHVS and CDR2 FQNEAQ. This CDR3 has 15 residues. V was cut by 8 bases and J by 0 bases, with 13 bases left in between. CDR3 in DNA: TGTGCCAGCGCTCGCGATTCCCCGAACACCGGGGAGCTGTTTTTT. This sequence encodes CASARDSPNTGELFF.

The rearrangement links TRBV18 to TRBJ2-2; 13 bases line up with TRBD2. CDR1 and CDR2 from the germline V gene are KGHSH and LQKENI. This CDR3 contains 16 residues. Losses at the gene ends were 2 bases for V and 6 bases for J; bases not matched to a gene: 3. The CDR3 here is CASSPSGLAGSGELFF. For the CDR3, the DNA is TGTGCCAGCTCACCATCGGGACTAGCGGGGTCCGGGGAGCTGTTTTTT.

The chain employs TRBV24-1 and TRBJ2-3; perhaps TRBD2 as D (6 bases). V lost 7 bases and J 8 bases, leaving 9 bases between the germline ends. This CDR3 spans 11 amino acids. CDR1 is KGHDR, CDR2 SFDVKD, per germline. The CDR3 coding sequence is TGTGCCACCAGGCAGGGAGGTACGCAGTATTTT. Translated: CATRQGGTQYF.

The gene calls are TRBV5-6 and TRBJ1-1; 8 positions agree with TRBD1. Germline lookup yields CDR1 SGHDT and CDR2 YYEEEE. The V gene end was trimmed by 5 bases and the J gene end by 11 bases; junction bases not matched to a gene: 8. This CDR3 contains 12 residues. CDR3 nucleotides: TGTGCCAGCAGGTTGCAGGGGGCGCGGGCTTTCTTT. This codes for CASRLQGARAFF.

The chain couples TRBV4-1 to TRBJ2-4, with 7 bases that match TRBD1. Trimming at V came to 4 bases and at J to 5 bases, leaving 8 bases not matched to a gene. Per the germline V gene, CDR1 is MGHRA and CDR2 is YSYEKL. This CDR3 comprises 15 residues. This CDR3 reads CASSRYRGPQNIQYF. The CDR3 coding sequence is TGCGCCAGCAGCCGATACAGGGGCCCCCAAAACATTCAGTACTTC.

The V gene is TRBV2, the J gene TRBJ1-5, with D possibly TRBD1 on 5 matching bases. This CDR3 is 15 amino acids long. CDR1 and CDR2 (germline): SNHLY, FYNNEI. Trimming left V 4 bases short and J 2 bases short, with 12 bases between. CDR3 sequence reads: CASSVSRVGNQPQHF. The CDR3 bases are TGTGCCAGCAGTGTTTCCAGGGTCGGCAATCAGCCCCAGCATTTT.

In regard to this clone: Compared with germline, one end of the junction differs, possibly owing to a read error. The rearrangement links TRBV27 to TRBJ2-7; 8 bases are a match to TRBD1. Germline lookup yields CDR1 MNHEY and CDR2 SMNVEV (reference sequence). The CDR3 sequence is 14 residues long. The CDR3 nucleotides are TGTGCCAGCAGTTACCGGACAGGGTCCTTCGAGCAGTACTTC. As protein: CASSYRTGSFEQYF.

CDR3 residues: CSASRNSFREKLFF. CDR3 sequence (DNA): TGCAGTGCTAGTCGGAACAGTTTTCGCGAAAAACTGTTTTTT. The gene calls are TRBV20-1 and TRBJ1-4; D uncertain. This CDR3 is 14 amino acids long. Trimming stripped 3 bases from V and 8 bases from J, with 16 bases between. Germline assignment: CDR1 DFQATT and CDR2 SNEGSKA (reference sequence).

V usage is TRBV5-6 and J usage is TRBJ1-1; D call uncertain. Germline V gene sequence: CDR1 SGHDT, CDR2 YYEEEE. Trimming removed 2 bases at V and 5 bases at J, with 19 bases between. The length of the CDR3 is 16 residues. The CDR3 nucleotides read TGTGCCAGCAGCTTCGGATGGAGGGCCCGCGGGACTGAAGCTTTCTTT. This translates into CASSFGWRARGTEAFF.

The V and J genes are TRBV28 and TRBJ1-2; no clear D. V lost 6 bases and J lost 0, with 20 bases in between. Per germline, CDR1 MDHEN and CDR2 SYDVKM. The CDR3 extends over 17 amino acids. The CDR3 loop reads CASRNLRRLQTNYGYTF. The DNA of the CDR3 is TGTGCCAGCAGAAACCTAAGGAGGTTGCAAACTAACTATGGCTACACCTTC.

The V gene is TRBV11-2, the J gene TRBJ1-3; perhaps TRBD1 as D (6 bases). The CDR3 contains 14 residues. Germline-derived CDR1 and CDR2 are SGHAT and FQNNGV. The V gene lost 2 bases and the J gene lost 2 bases, with 7 bases spanning the gap. DNA for the CDR3: TGTGCCAGCAGCTTAACAGGGACTGGAAACACCATATATTTT. This encodes CASSLTGTGNTIYF.

The rearrangement links TRBV7-2 to TRBJ2-3, with 9 bases fitting TRBD2. Germline V lookup: CDR1 SGHTA, CDR2 FQGNSA. The trim removed 2 bases at V and 5 bases at J, leaving 11 bases unmatched. The CDR3 extends over 17 amino acids. This CDR3 reads CASSLRVSGGPGDTQYF. In DNA form, the CDR3 reads TGTGCCAGCAGCTTACGGGTTAGCGGGGGTCCGGGAGATACGCAGTATTTT.

The chain joins TRBV5-6 to TRBJ2-1; possible D gene TRBD2, 6 bases. Trimming removed 8 bases at V and 4 bases at J, with 19 bases between. Germline lookup yields CDR1 SGHDT and CDR2 YYEEEE. CDR3 length: 15 amino acids. The CDR3 region has the DNA TGTGCCAGTACGACTAGTCGTCGACCATACAATGAGCAGTTCTTC. Translation: CASTTSRRPYNEQFF.

V and J are TRBV7-8 and TRBJ1-4; the D gene is possibly TRBD1 (5 bases). Germline V lookup: CDR1 SGHVS, CDR2 FQNEAQ. This CDR3 is built from 15 residues. The ends were cut back, 2 bases at V and 2 bases at J, with 9 bases in the middle. This chain's CDR3 is CASSLNQGTNEKLFF. In nucleotides, the CDR3 is TGTGCCAGCAGCTTAAATCAGGGCACTAATGAAAAACTGTTTTTT.

J is TRBJ2-5 and V is TRBV7-2; TRBD2 matches at 8 bases. The CDR3 extends over 16 amino acids. Germline V lookup: CDR1 SGHTA, CDR2 FQGNSA. V trimming: 5 bases; J trimming: 5 bases; junction bases outside the gene matches: 13. The CDR3 nucleotides read TGTGCCAGCAGCCCTCAACGGGGGGGCGCGGGGGAGACCCAGTACTTC. It specifies CASSPQRGGAGETQYF.

J is TRBJ1-1 and V is TRBV6-6, with 9 bases matching TRBD1. CDR3 size: 17 residues. Trimming took 5 bases from V and 0 from J; bases not matched to a gene: 10. Germline V gene lookup returns CDR1 MNHNY and CDR2 SVGAGI (reference sequence). The CDR3 nucleotides read TGTGCCAGCAGTCCCGGGACAGGGAGGAGGATGAACACTGAAGCTTTCTTT. This translates into CASSPGTGRRMNTEAFF.

The rearrangement links TRBV19 to TRBJ2-3; TRBD1 aligns across 8 bases. Germline CDR1 reads LNHDA; CDR2 reads SQIVND (reference sequence). V lost 9 bases and J lost 0; bases outside the gene matches: 8. CDR3 length equals 15 residues. CDR3 residues: CASALQGASTDTQYF. The CDR3 bases are TGTGCCAGCGCACTCCAGGGGGCTAGCACAGATACGCAGTATTTT.

The chain employs TRBV5-5 and TRBJ2-4; D possibly corresponds to TRBD1 (5 bases). This CDR3 spans 13 amino acids. V was clipped by 6 bases and J by 7 bases, with 14 bases between them. Germline CDR1 SGHKS, CDR2 YYEKEE (reference sequence). The CDR3 sequence: CASTLGVGNIQYF. CDR3 DNA: TGTGCCAGCACCTTAGGGGTTGGGAACATTCAGTACTTC.

The chain is built from TRBV19 and TRBJ1-5; the match to TRBD1 covers 10 bases. Trimming cost V 5 bases and J 4 bases; bases outside gene matches: 2. This CDR3 region has 14 residues. Germline V gene sequence: CDR1 LNHDA, CDR2 SQIVND (reference sequence). CDR3 region: CASSSGQGNQPQHF. CDR3 coding DNA: TGTGCCAGTAGTTCGGGACAGGGGAATCAGCCCCAGCATTTT.

The J gene is TRBJ1-1, the V gene TRBV5-4, with 8 bases identical to TRBD1. The CDR3 has 14 amino acids. Trimming removed 0 bases from V and 6 bases from J; junction bases left unmatched: 4. From germline, CDR1 is SGHNT and CDR2 YYREEE (reference sequence). The CDR3 DNA reads as TGTGCCAGCAGCTTGGGGGCAGGGGGCCCTGAAGCTTTCTTT. Translation: CASSLGAGGPEAFF. Full variable domain (missing parts from reference TRBV5-4 and TRBJ1-1): ETGVTQSPTHLIKTRGQQVTLRCSSQSGHNTVSWYQQALGQGPQFIFQYYREEENGRGNFPPRFSGLQFPNYSSELNVNALELDDSALYLCASSLGAGGPEAFFGQGTRLTVV.

The chain is built from TRBV29-1 and TRBJ2-3; TRBD1 matches 7 bases. CDR3 length: 13 amino acids. V gave up 6 bases and J gave up 5 bases; unmatched junction bases: 8. CDR1 and CDR2 from the germline V gene are SQVTM and ANQGSEA. CDR3 region: CSVSGTVRDTQYF. The CDR3 DNA is TGCAGCGTGTCGGGGACAGTCCGAGATACGCAGTATTTT.

This rearrangement joins TRBV3-1 (or the pseudogene TRBV3-2) to TRBJ2-7, with D possibly TRBD2 on 5 matching bases. Germline values: CDR1 LGHDT, CDR2 YNNKEL (reference sequence). This CDR3 spans 15 amino acids. V lost 0 bases, J lost 8 bases, and 17 bases lay in between. This CDR3 is CASSQEVARPTKQYF. CDR3 in DNA: TGTGCCAGCAGCCAAGAAGTAGCGAGACCTACGAAGCAGTACTTC.

The CDR3 is CASSLTGTRNQPQHF. CDR3 sequence (DNA): TGTGCCAGCAGTTTAACCGGGACACGGAATCAGCCCCAGCATTTT. The chain is built from TRBV28 and TRBJ1-5; D might be TRBD1 (6 bases). Looked up from germline, CDR1 is MDHEN and CDR2 is SYDVKM. The CDR3 totals 15 residues. The V and J ends lost 2 bases and 4 bases respectively, with 12 bases between them.

The V gene is TRBV5-1, the J gene TRBJ2-1, with D perhaps matching TRBD1 (6 bases). The CDR3 has 17 residues. V lost 0 bases to trimming and J lost 5 bases, with 18 bases between them. CDR1 is SGHRS, CDR2 YFSETQ, per germline. The CDR3 coding sequence is TGCGCCAGCAGCTTGGGCCTCGGGGACGGGACAAACAATGAGCAGTTCTTC. This encodes CASSLGLGDGTNNEQFF.

The genes are TRBV19 and TRBJ2-7; possible D gene TRBD1, 6 bases. Trimming took 10 bases from V and 3 from J, leaving 19 bases between them. Germline lookup yields CDR1 LNHDA and CDR2 SQIVND (reference sequence). This CDR3 spans 14 amino acids. CDR3 DNA: TGTGCCACCAAGGAGGCAGGGGAATTCTACGAGCAGTACTTC. Residues: CATKEAGEFYEQYF.

The chain combines TRBV24-1 with TRBJ2-1, with TRBD1 as a possible D gene (5 bases). Trimming removed 7 bases from V and 8 bases from J, with 14 bases in between. The CDR3 runs to 13 residues. CDR1 is KGHDR and CDR2 is SFDVKD in the germline V gene. DNA for the CDR3: TGTGCCACCAGCGCAGGGTCGGGCGATGAGCAGTTCTTC. Translated, it gives CATSAGSGDEQFF.

On this clone itself: Different DNA sequences within this sample yield the same CDR3. The chain employs TRBV6-2 or TRBV6-3 and TRBJ1-5; TRBD1 is a possible D gene (6 bases). CDR1 is MNHEY and CDR2 is SVGEGT in the germline V gene. Trimming cost V 0 bases and J 7 bases, with 7 bases left between them. The CDR3 loop spans 13 amino acids. CDR3 in amino acids: CASSYSRGQPQHF. The CDR3 nucleotides read TGTGCCAGCAGTTACTCGAGGGGGCAGCCCCAGCATTTT.

The rearrangement links TRBV13 to TRBJ2-1; TRBD1 matches 10 bases. With V trimmed by 2 bases and J by 5 bases, 3 bases remained unmatched. The CDR3 has 15 residues. Germline V gene lookup returns CDR1 PRHDT and CDR2 FYEKMQ (reference sequence). DNA of the CDR3: TGTGCCAGCAGCTTACGACAGGGGGCGAACAATGAGCAGTTCTTC. Protein: CASSLRQGANNEQFF.